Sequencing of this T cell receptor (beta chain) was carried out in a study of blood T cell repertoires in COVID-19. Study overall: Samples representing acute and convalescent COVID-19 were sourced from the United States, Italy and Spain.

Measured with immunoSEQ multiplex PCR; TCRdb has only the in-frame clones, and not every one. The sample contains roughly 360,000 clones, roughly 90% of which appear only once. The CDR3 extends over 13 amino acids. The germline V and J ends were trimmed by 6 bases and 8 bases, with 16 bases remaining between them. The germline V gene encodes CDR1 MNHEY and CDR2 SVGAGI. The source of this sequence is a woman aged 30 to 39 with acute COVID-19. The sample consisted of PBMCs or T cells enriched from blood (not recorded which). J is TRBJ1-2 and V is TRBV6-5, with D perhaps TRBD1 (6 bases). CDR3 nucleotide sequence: TGTGCCAGCAGAGACAGTCGGGGGGGCGGCTACACCTTC. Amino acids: CASRDSRGGGYTF.